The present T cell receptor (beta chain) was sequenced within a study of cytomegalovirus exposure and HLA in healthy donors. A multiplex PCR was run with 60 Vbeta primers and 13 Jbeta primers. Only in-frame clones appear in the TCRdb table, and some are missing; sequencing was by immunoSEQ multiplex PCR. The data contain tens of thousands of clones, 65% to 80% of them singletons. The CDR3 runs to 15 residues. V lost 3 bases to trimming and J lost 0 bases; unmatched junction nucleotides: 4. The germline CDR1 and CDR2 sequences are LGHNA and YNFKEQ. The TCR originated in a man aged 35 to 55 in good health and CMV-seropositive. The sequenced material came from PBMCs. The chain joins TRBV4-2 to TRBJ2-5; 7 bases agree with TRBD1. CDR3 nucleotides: TGTGCCAGCAGCCAGCCGGGACAGTACCAAGAGACCCAGTACTTC. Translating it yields CASSQPGQYQETQYF.